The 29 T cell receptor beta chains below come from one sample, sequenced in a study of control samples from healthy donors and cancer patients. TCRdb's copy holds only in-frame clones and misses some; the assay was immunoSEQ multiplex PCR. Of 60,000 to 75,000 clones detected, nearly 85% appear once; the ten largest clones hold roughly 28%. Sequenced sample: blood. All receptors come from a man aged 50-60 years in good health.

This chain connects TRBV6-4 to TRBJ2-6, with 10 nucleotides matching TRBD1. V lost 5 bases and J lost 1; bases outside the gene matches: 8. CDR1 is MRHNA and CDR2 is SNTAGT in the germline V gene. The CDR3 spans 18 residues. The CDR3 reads CASSPGTGAVSGANVLTF. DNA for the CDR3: TGTGCCAGCAGTCCCGGGACAGGGGCGGTGTCTGGGGCCAACGTCCTGACTTTC.

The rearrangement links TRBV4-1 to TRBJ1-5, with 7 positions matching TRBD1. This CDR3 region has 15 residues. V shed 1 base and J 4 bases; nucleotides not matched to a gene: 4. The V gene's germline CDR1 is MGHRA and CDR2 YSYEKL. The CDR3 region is CASSQVTGVNQPQHF. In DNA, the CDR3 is TGCGCCAGCAGCCAAGTAACAGGGGTTAATCAGCCCCAGCATTTT.

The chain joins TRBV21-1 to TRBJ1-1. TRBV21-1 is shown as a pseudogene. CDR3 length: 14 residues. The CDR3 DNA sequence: TGTGCCAGCTGCCCGATAGGGTTTACCACTGAAGCTTTCTTT. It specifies CASCPIGFTTEAFF.

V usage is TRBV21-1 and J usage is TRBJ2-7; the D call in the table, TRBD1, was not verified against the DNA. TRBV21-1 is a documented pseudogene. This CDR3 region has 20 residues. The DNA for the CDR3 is TGTGCCAGCAGCAAAGAGGGGACAGGGGTCCTACAACCGACCTCCTACGAGCAGTACTTC. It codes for CASSKEGTGVLQPTSYEQYF.

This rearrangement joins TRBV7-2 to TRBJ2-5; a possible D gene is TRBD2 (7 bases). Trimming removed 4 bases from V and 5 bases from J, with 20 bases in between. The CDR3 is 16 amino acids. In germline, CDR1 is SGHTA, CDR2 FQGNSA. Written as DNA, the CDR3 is TGTGCCAGCAGCTGGGCCCCACGGGGGGCCAATGAGACCCAGTACTTC. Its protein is CASSWAPRGANETQYF.

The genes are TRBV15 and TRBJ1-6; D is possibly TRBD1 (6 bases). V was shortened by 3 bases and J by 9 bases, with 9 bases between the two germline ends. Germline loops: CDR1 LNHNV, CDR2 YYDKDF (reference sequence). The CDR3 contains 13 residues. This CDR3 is CATSRADSSPLHF. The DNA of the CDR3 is TGTGCCACCAGCAGGGCGGACAGTTCACCCCTCCACTTT.

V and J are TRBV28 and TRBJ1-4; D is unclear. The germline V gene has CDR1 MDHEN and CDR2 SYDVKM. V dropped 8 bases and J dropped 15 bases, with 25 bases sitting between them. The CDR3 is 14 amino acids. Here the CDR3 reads CASGSPQAPFGLFF. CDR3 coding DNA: TGTGCCAGCGGCTCTCCCCAGGCGCCGTTTGGGTTGTTTTTT.

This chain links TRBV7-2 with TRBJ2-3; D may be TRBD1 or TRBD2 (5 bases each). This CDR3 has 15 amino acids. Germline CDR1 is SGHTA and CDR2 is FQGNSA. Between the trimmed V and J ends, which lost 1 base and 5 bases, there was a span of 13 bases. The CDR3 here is CASSLVARGGDTQYF. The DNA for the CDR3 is TGTGCCAGCAGCTTAGTTGCGAGGGGCGGAGATACGCAGTATTTT.

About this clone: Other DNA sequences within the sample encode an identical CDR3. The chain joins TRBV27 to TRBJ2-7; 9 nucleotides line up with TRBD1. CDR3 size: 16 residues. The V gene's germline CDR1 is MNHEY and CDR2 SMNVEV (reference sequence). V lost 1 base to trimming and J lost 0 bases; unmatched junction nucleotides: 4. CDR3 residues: CASSLFGTGSSYEQYF. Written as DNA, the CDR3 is TGTGCCAGCAGTTTATTTGGGACAGGGAGCTCCTACGAGCAGTACTTC.

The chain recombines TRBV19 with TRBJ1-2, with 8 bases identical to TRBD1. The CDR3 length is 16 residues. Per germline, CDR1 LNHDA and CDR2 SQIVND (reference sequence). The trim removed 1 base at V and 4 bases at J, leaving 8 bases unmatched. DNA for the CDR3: TGTGCCAGTAGTATAGGTCAGGGGGCGCAGGGCTATGGCTACACCTTC. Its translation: CASSIGQGAQGYGYTF.

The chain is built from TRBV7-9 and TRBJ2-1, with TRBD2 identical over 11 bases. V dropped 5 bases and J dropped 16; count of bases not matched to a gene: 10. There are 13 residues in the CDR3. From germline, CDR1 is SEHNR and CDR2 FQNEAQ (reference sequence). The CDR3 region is CASSLVAGGPHFF. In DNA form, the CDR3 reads TGTGCCAGCAGCCTAGTAGCGGGAGGGCCGCACTTCTTC.

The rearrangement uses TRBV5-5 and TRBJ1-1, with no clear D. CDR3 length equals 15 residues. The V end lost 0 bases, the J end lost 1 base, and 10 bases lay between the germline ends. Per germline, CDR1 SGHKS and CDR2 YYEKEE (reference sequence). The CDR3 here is CASSLGGHTNTEAFF. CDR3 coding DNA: TGTGCCAGCAGCTTGGGAGGGCATACGAACACTGAAGCTTTCTTT.

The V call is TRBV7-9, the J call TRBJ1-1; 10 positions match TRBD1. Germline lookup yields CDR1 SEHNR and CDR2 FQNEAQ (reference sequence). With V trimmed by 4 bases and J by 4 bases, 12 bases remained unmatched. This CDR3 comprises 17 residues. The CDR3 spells CASSSPRLGTGATEAFF. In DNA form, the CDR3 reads TGTGCCAGCAGCTCCCCCAGACTAGGGACAGGGGCCACTGAAGCTTTCTTT. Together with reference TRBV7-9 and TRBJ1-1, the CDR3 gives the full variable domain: DTGVSQNPRHKITKRGQNVTFRCDPISEHNRLYWYRQTLGQGPEFLTYFQNEAQLEKSRLLSDRFSAERPKGSFSTLEIQRTEQGDSAMYLCASSSPRLGTGATEAFFGQGTRLTVV.

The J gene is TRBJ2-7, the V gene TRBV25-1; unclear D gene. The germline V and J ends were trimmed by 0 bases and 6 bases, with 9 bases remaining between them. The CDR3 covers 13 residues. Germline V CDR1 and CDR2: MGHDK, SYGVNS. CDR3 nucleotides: TGTGCCAGCAGTGAATACTCTCCCGGCGAGCAGTACTTC. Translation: CASSEYSPGEQYF.

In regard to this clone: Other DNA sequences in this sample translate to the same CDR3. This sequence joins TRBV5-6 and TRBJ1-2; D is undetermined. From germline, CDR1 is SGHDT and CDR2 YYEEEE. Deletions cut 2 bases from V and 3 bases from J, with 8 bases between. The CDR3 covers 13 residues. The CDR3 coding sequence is TGTGCCAGCAGCTTAGGCGGCGACTATGGCTACACCTTC. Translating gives CASSLGGDYGYTF.

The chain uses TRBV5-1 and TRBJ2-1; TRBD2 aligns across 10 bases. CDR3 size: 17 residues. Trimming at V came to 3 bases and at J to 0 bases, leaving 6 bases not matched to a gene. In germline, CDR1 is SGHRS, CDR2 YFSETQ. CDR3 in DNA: TGCGCCAGCAGCTCGGGAGCGGGAGGGCCCTCCTACAATGAGCAGTTCTTC. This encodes CASSSGAGGPSYNEQFF.

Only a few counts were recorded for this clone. The CDR3 bases are TGTGCCAGCAGCTTAGCCAGGGACTACGAGCAGTACTTC. This translates into CASSLARDYEQYF. The chain joins TRBV13 to TRBJ2-7; perhaps TRBD1 as D (5 bases). This CDR3 spans 13 amino acids. Germline CDR1 is PRHDT and CDR2 is FYEKMQ (reference sequence). Trimming stripped 1 base from V and 3 bases from J, with 7 bases between.

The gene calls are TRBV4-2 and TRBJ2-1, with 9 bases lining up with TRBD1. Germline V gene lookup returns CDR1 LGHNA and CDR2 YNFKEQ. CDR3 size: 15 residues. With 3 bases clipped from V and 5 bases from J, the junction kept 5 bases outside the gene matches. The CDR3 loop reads CASSQPGQGNNEQFF. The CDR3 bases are TGTGCCAGCAGCCAGCCGGGACAGGGAAACAATGAGCAGTTCTTC.

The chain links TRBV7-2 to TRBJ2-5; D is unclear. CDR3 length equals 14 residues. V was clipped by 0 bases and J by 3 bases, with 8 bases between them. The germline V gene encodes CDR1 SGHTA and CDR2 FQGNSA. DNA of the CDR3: TGTGCCAGCAGCTTAGCGGGCTCCAAAGAGACCCAGTACTTC. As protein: CASSLAGSKETQYF.

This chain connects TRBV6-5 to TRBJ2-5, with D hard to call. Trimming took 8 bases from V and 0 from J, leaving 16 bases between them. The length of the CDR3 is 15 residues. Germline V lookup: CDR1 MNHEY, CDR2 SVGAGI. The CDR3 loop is CASARRPPDQETQYF. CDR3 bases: TGTGCCAGCGCGAGGCGGCCCCCGGACCAAGAGACCCAGTACTTC.

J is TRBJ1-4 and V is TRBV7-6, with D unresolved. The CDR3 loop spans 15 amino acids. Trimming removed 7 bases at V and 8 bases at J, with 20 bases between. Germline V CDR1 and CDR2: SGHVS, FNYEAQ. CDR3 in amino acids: CASTHQLGFGEKLFF. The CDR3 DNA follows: TGTGCCAGCACTCACCAGTTGGGGTTTGGGGAAAAACTGTTTTTT.

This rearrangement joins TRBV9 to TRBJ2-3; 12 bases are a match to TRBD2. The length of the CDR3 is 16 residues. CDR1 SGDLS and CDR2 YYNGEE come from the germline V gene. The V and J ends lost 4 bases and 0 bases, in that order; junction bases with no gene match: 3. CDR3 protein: CASSLGLAGSTDTQYF. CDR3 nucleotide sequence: TGTGCCAGCAGCCTTGGACTAGCGGGGAGCACAGATACGCAGTATTTT.

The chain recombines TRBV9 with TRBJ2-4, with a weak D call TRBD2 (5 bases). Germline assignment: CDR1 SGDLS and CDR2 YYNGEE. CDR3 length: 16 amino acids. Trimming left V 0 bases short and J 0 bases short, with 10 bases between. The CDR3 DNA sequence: TGTGCCAGCAGCGTAGGGAGCGGATTAGCCAAAAACATTCAGTACTTC. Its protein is CASSVGSGLAKNIQYF. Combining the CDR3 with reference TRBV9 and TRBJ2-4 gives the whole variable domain DSGVTQTPKHLITATGQRVTLRCSPRSGDLSVYWYQQSLDQGLQFLIQYYNGEERAKGNILERFSAQQFPDLHSELNLSSLELGDSALYFCASSVGSGLAKNIQYFGAGTRLSVL.

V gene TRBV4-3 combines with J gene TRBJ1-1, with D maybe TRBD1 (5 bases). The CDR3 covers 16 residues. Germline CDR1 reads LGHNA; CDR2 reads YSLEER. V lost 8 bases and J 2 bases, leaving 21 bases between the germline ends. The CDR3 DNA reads TGCGCCAGCGGAGCGTCGGCGCAGGGCCGAAACACTGAAGCTTTCTTT. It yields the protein CASGASAQGRNTEAFF.

The CDR3 region has the DNA TGTGCCAGCAGCCCGACAGGGGCCTTGAACAATGAGCAGTTCTTC. It translates to CASSPTGALNNEQFF. The V gene is TRBV13, the J gene TRBJ2-1, with 8 bases matching TRBD1. The V segment lost 5 bases and the J segment 5 bases; nucleotides outside the gene matches: 8. The CDR3 spans 15 residues. Germline lookup yields CDR1 PRHDT and CDR2 FYEKMQ (reference sequence).

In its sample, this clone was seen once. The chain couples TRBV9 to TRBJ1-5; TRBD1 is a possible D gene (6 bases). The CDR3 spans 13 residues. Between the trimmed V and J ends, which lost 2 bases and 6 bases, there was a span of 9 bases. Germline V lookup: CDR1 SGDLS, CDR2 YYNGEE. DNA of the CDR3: TGTGCCAGCAGCGTGGGGGGCACTCAGCCCCAGCATTTT. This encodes CASSVGGTQPQHF.

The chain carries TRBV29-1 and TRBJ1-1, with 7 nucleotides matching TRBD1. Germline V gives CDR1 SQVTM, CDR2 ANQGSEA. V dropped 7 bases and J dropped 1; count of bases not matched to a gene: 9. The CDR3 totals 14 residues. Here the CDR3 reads CSAQDRSPNTEAFF. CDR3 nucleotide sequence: TGCAGCGCCCAGGACAGGAGCCCGAACACTGAAGCTTTCTTT.

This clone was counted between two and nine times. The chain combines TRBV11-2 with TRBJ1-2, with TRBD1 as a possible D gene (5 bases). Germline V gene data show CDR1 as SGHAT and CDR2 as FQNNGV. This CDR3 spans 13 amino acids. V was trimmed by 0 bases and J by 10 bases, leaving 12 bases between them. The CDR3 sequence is CASSLDRGRIYTF. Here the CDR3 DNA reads TGTGCCAGCAGCTTAGATCGGGGACGAATCTACACCTTC. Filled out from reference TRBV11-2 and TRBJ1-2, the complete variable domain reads EAGVAQSPRYKIIEKRQSVAFWCNPISGHATLYWYQQILGQGPKLLIQFQNNGVVDDSQLPKDRFSAERLKGVDSTLKIQPAKLEDSAVYLCASSLDRGRIYTFGSGTRLTVV.

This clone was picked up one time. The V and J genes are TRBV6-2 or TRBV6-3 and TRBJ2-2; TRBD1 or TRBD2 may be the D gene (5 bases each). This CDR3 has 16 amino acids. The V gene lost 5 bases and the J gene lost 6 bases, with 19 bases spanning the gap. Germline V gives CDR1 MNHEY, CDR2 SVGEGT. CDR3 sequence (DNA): TGTGCCAGCAGTCCCTGGGGCCGGGGCGGAGCCGGGGAGCTGTTTTTT. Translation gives CASSPWGRGGAGELFF.